The rows below give T cell receptor beta chains drawn from one sample of a study of cytomegalovirus exposure and HLA in healthy donors. The table came from immunoSEQ multiplex PCR; TCRdb's copy has only in-frame clones and leaves some out. There are fewer than 150,000 clones in the sample; over 60% occur only once, and 4.5% to 5% lies in the top ten. Material for sequencing was PBMCs. The receptors were sampled from a woman aged 45-65 years in good health and CMV-seronegative. CDR3s include the opening cysteine and the closing phenylalanine or tryptophan. Fields, in order: clone size, V gene, D gene, J gene, CDR3 protein, CDR3 DNA. D genes are given only for firm matches. A row's size may be missing; if present it is once, few, many or a size class.

NA	TRBV6-5	NA	TRBJ2-7	CATHLQGGEQYF	TGTGCCACCCACCTACAGGGTGGCGAGCAGTACTTC
NA	TRBV7-2	TRBD2	TRBJ2-7	CASSSLLAGGVWEQYF	TGTGCCAGCAGCTCGTTACTAGCGGGGGGGGTATGGGAGCAGTACTTC
NA	TRBV5-6	TRBD1	TRBJ2-7	CASSLESGQGYEQYF	TGTGCCAGCAGCTTGGAGTCGGGACAGGGCTACGAGCAGTACTTC
NA	TRBV19	TRBD1	TRBJ1-1	CASSSTGGRNTEAFF	TGTGCCAGTAGTTCGACAGGGGGCCGCAACACTGAAGCTTTCTTT
few	TRBV6-5	NA	TRBJ1-3	CASRLDGNSGNTIYF	TGTGCCAGCAGATTAGACGGGAACTCTGGAAACACCATATATTTT
NA	TRBV4-1	NA	TRBJ1-5	CASSQEVTGDQPQHF	TGCGCCAGCAGCCAAGAGGTCACGGGGGATCAGCCCCAGCATTTT
NA	TRBV5-4	TRBD1	TRBJ2-2	CASSWGQGDTGELFF	TGTGCCAGCAGCTGGGGACAGGGGGACACCGGGGAGCTGTTTTTT
NA	TRBV29-1	TRBD1	TRBJ2-2	CSVELGRGRGTGELFF	TGCAGCGTTGAATTAGGCAGGGGGCGCGGAACCGGGGAGCTGTTTTTT
few	TRBV30	NA	TRBJ1-4	CAWSVNGAGEKLFF	TGTGCCTGGAGTGTAAATGGGGCTGGTGAAAAACTGTTTTTT
NA	TRBV2	NA	TRBJ2-3	CASSDGTDTQYF	TGTGCCAGCAGTGACGGCACAGATACGCAGTATTTT
NA	TRBV5-4	TRBD2	TRBJ2-3	CASSLARAGGPQTQYF	TGTGCCAGCAGCCTAGCTCGAGCGGGGGGCCCCCAGACGCAGTATTTT
once	TRBV9	TRBD2	TRBJ2-3	CASSVIASGTDTQYF	TGTGCCAGCAGCGTCATTGCTAGCGGGACAGATACGCAGTATTTT
NA	TRBV19	NA	TRBJ1-5	CASSTTGKGKPQHF	TGTGCCAGTAGTACCACAGGGAAAGGGAAGCCCCAGCATTTT
NA	TRBV13	TRBD1	TRBJ1-2	CASSPGQGPYYGYTF	TGTGCCAGCAGCCCAGGACAGGGTCCCTACTATGGCTACACCTTC
NA	TRBV6-1	TRBD1	TRBJ1-1	CASSALTGGMNTEAFF	TGTGCCAGCAGTGCCCTGACAGGGGGCATGAACACTGAAGCTTTCTTT
NA	TRBV9	NA	TRBJ2-2	CASSVEGGANTGELFF	TGTGCCAGCAGCGTAGAGGGGGGGGCGAACACCGGGGAGCTGTTTTTT
NA	TRBV6-6	TRBD2	TRBJ2-1	CASSSSGGAYNEQFF	TGTGCCAGCAGTTCCAGCGGGGGGGCCTACAATGAGCAGTTCTTC
NA	TRBV5-4	NA	TRBJ1-1	CASSLNQGFTEAFF	TGTGCCAGCAGCTTAAATCAGGGATTCACTGAAGCTTTCTTT
once	TRBV15	NA	TRBJ2-7	CATSRGDTAYEQYF	TGTGCCACCAGCAGAGGAGACACCGCCTACGAGCAGTACTTC
NA	TRBV2	TRBD2	TRBJ2-2	CASSEARGAGELFF	TGTGCCAGCAGTGAAGCGCGGGGGGCCGGGGAGCTGTTTTTT
few	TRBV19	TRBD1	TRBJ2-6	CASSSTGVRYSVLTF	TGTGCCAGTAGTAGCACAGGGGTACGTTACTCCGTCCTGACTTTC
NA	TRBV7-9	TRBD2	TRBJ2-1	CASTGPISGAHNEQFF	TGTGCCAGCACCGGCCCTATTAGCGGGGCTCACAATGAGCAGTTCTTC
NA	TRBV18	NA	TRBJ1-1	CASSPIRNTEAFF	TGTGCCAGCTCACCAATCCGGAACACTGAAGCTTTCTTT
once	TRBV5-1	NA	TRBJ2-1	CASSLRDIYNEQFF	TGCGCCAGCAGCTTGCGGGACATCTACAATGAGCAGTTCTTC
NA	TRBV6-1	NA	TRBJ2-3	CASSELQGFSTDTQYF	TGTGCCAGCAGTGAGTTACAGGGATTTAGCACAGATACGCAGTATTTT
NA	TRBV10-1	TRBD2	TRBJ2-3	CASTRTSGITDTQYF	TGCGCCAGCACAAGGACTAGCGGGATCACAGATACGCAGTATTTT
NA	TRBV7-8	TRBD1	TRBJ1-4	CASSLLTGDATNEKLFF	TGTGCCAGCAGCTTATTAACAGGGGACGCAACTAATGAAAAACTGTTTTTT
few	TRBV19	NA	TRBJ1-1	CASIYGGGPTEAFF	TGTGCCAGTATTTACGGGGGGGGCCCCACTGAAGCTTTCTTT
once	TRBV6-6	NA	TRBJ1-3	CASSYSAGRLDTIYF	TGTGCCAGCAGTTACTCGGCAGGAAGATTGGACACCATATATTTT
NA	TRBV2	NA	TRBJ1-1	CASSEAPGINTEAFF	TGTGCCAGCAGTGAAGCACCGGGGATAAACACTGAAGCTTTCTTT
NA	TRBV19	NA	TRBJ1-1	CASSIAENTEAFF	TGTGCCAGTAGTATAGCAGAGAACACTGAAGCTTTCTTT
NA	TRBV6-1	NA	TRBJ1-1	CASSEVSNTEAFF	TGTGCCAGCAGTGAAGTCAGTAACACTGAAGCTTTCTTT
few	TRBV5-1	NA	TRBJ2-5	CASSLGVTRETQYF	TGCGCCAGCAGCTTGGGTGTAACTCGAGAGACCCAGTACTTC
NA	TRBV6-1	NA	TRBJ2-2	CASNTGQFQGGELFF	TGTGCCAGCAACACCGGACAGTTTCAGGGCGGGGAGCTGTTTTTT
once	TRBV7-2	TRBD1	TRBJ1-1	CASSFQGAFAEAFF	TGTGCCAGCAGCTTCCAGGGGGCGTTCGCTGAAGCTTTCTTT
NA	TRBV6-6	NA	TRBJ1-2	CASSYFVGGNYGYTF	TGTGCCAGCAGTTACTTTGTAGGGGGAAACTATGGCTACACCTTC
once	TRBV5-1	NA	TRBJ2-1	CASSLSSGVLNEQFF	TGCGCCAGCAGCTTGTCGAGTGGTGTTTTGAATGAGCAGTTCTTC
NA	TRBV28	TRBD1	TRBJ1-5	CASSYRTGTSNQPQHF	TGTGCCAGCAGCTATAGGACAGGGACAAGCAATCAGCCCCAGCATTTT
NA	TRBV7-7	NA	TRBJ2-5	CASRPGQGGETQYF	TGTGCTAGCAGACCTGGACAGGGAGGGGAGACCCAGTACTTC
NA	TRBV5-1	TRBD2	TRBJ2-7	CASSFSTSGGYEQYF	TGCGCCAGCAGCTTTTCAACTAGCGGGGGCTACGAGCAGTACTTC
NA	TRBV5-1	NA	TRBJ2-2	CASSLTHGVTNGELFF	TGCGCCAGCAGCCTCACACACGGGGTCACGAACGGGGAGCTGTTTTTT
NA	TRBV11-2	NA	TRBJ1-2	CASSPDSNYGYTF	TGTGCCAGCAGTCCGGACAGCAACTATGGCTACACCTTC
NA	TRBV7-2	TRBD1	TRBJ2-7	CASSLVQGAYEQYF	TGTGCCAGCAGCTTAGTGCAGGGGGCTTACGAGCAGTACTTC
NA	TRBV10-3	NA	TRBJ2-1	CAISENTDEQFF	TGTGCCATCAGTGAGAATACAGATGAGCAGTTCTTC
NA	TRBV7-9	NA	TRBJ1-2	CASSLTTGTWGYTF	TGTGCCAGCAGCTTGACGACCGGGACTTGGGGCTACACCTTC
once	TRBV7-3	TRBD2	TRBJ2-5	CASSLQSGEETQYF	TGTGCCAGCAGCTTACAGAGCGGGGAAGAGACCCAGTACTTC
NA	TRBV5-1	TRBD1	TRBJ1-4	CASSPRTGPEKLFF	TGCGCCAGCAGCCCACGGACAGGGCCTGAAAAACTGTTTTTT
NA	TRBV28	NA	TRBJ1-1	CASKRVMNTEAFF	TGTGCCAGCAAACGGGTGATGAACACTGAAGCTTTCTTT
NA	TRBV30	NA	TRBJ2-1	CAWSIGGTYNEQFF	TGTGCCTGGAGTATCGGGGGTACCTACAATGAGCAGTTCTTC
NA	TRBV5-1	NA	TRBJ1-1	CASSRGDQAEAFF	TGCGCCAGCAGCCGGGGGGATCAGGCTGAAGCTTTCTTT
NA	TRBV28	TRBD1	TRBJ1-4	CASSLYRGGEKLFF	TGTGCCAGCAGTTTATACAGGGGTGGCGAAAAACTGTTTTTT
few	TRBV6-1	TRBD1	TRBJ2-4	CASTPTGTKNIQYF	TGTGCCAGCACCCCGACAGGGACCAAAAACATTCAGTACTTC
NA	TRBV19	TRBD1	TRBJ2-7	CASRSRQGKDEQYF	TGTGCCAGTAGGTCCCGACAGGGAAAGGACGAGCAGTACTTC
NA	TRBV2	TRBD1	TRBJ1-6	CAGQGTLSPLHF	TGTGCAGGACAGGGGACATTGTCACCCCTCCACTTT